This entry is about one T cell receptor (beta chain). In the original workflow: Estimated nucleated cell counts came from reference gene primer amplification. Method: immunoSEQ multiplex PCR; TCRdb's copy keeps in-frame clones and lacks some. For V, J and clone size, that table is used; D and trimming come from the DNA. The sample records 120,000 or so clones, roughly 80% being singletons. The source of the sample is a study of blood T cell repertoires in COVID-19. Background on the study: Specimens from acute and convalescent COVID-19 originated in the United States, Italy and Spain.

This CDR3 is 18 amino acids long. V trimming: 3 bases; J trimming: 2 bases; junction bases outside the gene matches: 12. Per the germline V gene, CDR1 is KGHDR and CDR2 is SFDVKD. The chain employs TRBV24-1 and TRBJ1-5, with 7 bases identical to TRBD1. The sequence derives from a human donor in a cohort sampled during active COVID-19. The specimen was peripheral blood. The CDR3 DNA sequence: TGTGCCACCAGTGATGGTAGGACAGGAGATCCGGGCAATCAGCCCCAGCATTTT. Translated, it gives CATSDGRTGDPGNQPQHF.